These 3 T cell receptor beta chains share one sample of origin, sequenced in a study of blood T cells in healthy people across ages. PCR was performed a second time for about 7 to 11 cycles using a sample-barcoded 5' primer and a J-beta primer mix. TCRdb fed the 5' RACE reads into MiXCR, producing one record per CDR3 protein. The profile shows about 1.5 million distinct CDR3 sequences, approximately 43% of them singletons. The sample consisted of blood. Source of these receptors: a woman under 30 in good health.

This clonotype was seen at least ten times. V and J are TRBV29-1 and TRBJ2-1; D is undetermined. From germline, CDR1 is SQVTM and CDR2 ANQGSEA. Trimming took off 8 bases at V and 0 bases at J, with 11 bases between the two ends. The CDR3 has 13 amino acids. CDR3 nucleotide sequence: TGCAGCCCTGTAAGGAGCTCCTACAATGAGCAGTTCTTC. It translates to CSPVRSSYNEQFF.

This clonotype appeared a few times. The chain joins TRBV27 to TRBJ1-5; D ambiguous. Germline V gene sequence: CDR1 MNHEY, CDR2 SMNVEV (reference sequence). Trimming left V 6 bases short and J 1 base short, with 16 bases between. The CDR3 totals 16 residues. The CDR3 DNA reads as TGTGCCAGCAGCCCAAACACCGCGGGGAGCAATCAGCCCCAGCATTTT. It encodes CASSPNTAGSNQPQHF.

This sequence joins TRBV5-1 and TRBJ2-5, with 9 bases that match TRBD2. The junction had 12 bases not matched to a gene; V was cut back by 5 bases and J by 1 base. Germline V gives CDR1 SGHRS, CDR2 YFSETQ. The CDR3 extends over 17 amino acids. The DNA for the CDR3 is TGCGCCAGCAGACGACGTATGACTAGCGGTGTCCAAGAGACCCAGTACTTC. This codes for CASRRRMTSGVQETQYF.